The clone carrying this TCR beta chain was detected many times. These data are taken from a study of T-cell memory formation after mild COVID-19. MiXCR, run by TCRdb on the 5' RACE reads, gives a single entry per CDR3 protein. The repertoire holds approximately 290,000 distinct CDR3 sequences, roughly a fifth seen once, with over 20% in the top ten. CDR3 length: 14 amino acids. V lost 6 bases and J lost 0, with 12 bases in between. Germline lookup yields CDR1 DFQATT and CDR2 SNEGSKA (reference sequence). The sequence came from a man aged 18 to 29 who had mild COVID-19 (a few samples of this study predate the infection). Cell type and time point are not known. Material: PBMCs or a T cell subset sorted from them (not recorded which). The chain joins TRBV20-1 to TRBJ2-4; no clear D gene. The CDR3 protein is CSAMTGLAKNIQYF. In DNA form, the CDR3 reads TGCAGTGCGATGACTGGTCTAGCCAAAAACATTCAGTACTTC.